This record looks at one TCR beta chain sequence and its context. Its antigen is not identified. The method was immunoSEQ multiplex PCR; TCRdb's version includes in-frame clones alone and lacks a portion of them. The sample has about 86,000 clones, about nine tenths seen once. The CDR3 length is 13 residues. The J segment lost 4 bases and the V segment lost 8 bases, leaving 6 bases of the junction unmatched. Germline V gives CDR1 SGHAT, CDR2 FQNNGV. The data were taken from a study of T cell responses to AZD1222 COVID-19 vaccine. Study-level findings and limits: In all cases, repertoires were sampled only after the peak T cell response. The breadth and depth of Spike-specific TCRs increased once two AZD1222 doses had been given. In the spike-specific TCR repertoire, nearly half reportedly target unmutated variant regions. Clonal diversity was possibly underestimated, and white British individuals and females predominated among donors.

The TCR originated in an adult who received the AZD1222 COVID-19 vaccine. This specimen consisted of peripheral blood, obtained 28 days after the second AZD1222 dose. This sequence joins TRBV11-2 and TRBJ2-5, with 8 bases matching TRBD2. The CDR3, as DNA: TGTGCCAGCCGGGAGGGGGGGTTAGAGACCCAGTACTTC. It is translated as CASREGGLETQYF.